This TCR beta chain comes out of a study of T cell repertoires in cytomegalovirus infection. As for the study in general: An indication of both CMV infection and matching HLA type came from public TCR beta signatures. Study outcomes and limitations: The cumulative frequency of public TCR beta families distinguished individuals who carried CMV together with the relevant HLA. In two of eight donors, the top clonotype was HLA-C-restricted CMV-specific.

V lost 1 base, J lost 0 bases, and 3 bases stayed unmatched. This CDR3 region has 16 residues. Germline CDR1 and CDR2: DFQATT and SNEGSKA (reference sequence). Of note for this clonotype: What it binds is unknown.

From the reads, TCRdb called clonotypes with MiXCR, one entry per CDR3 protein. The repertoire has around 310,000 distinct CDR3 sequences, around a sixth of them found once; the top ten carry 12%. The source material was PBMCs. The chain carries TRBV20-1 and TRBJ2-2, with TRBD2 identical over 9 bases. The TCR sequence derives from a human donor in good health (CMV status not recorded). Some clones in this sample may be carry-over from other donors' samples. As DNA, the CDR3 is TGCAGTGCTAGAGGAGCGGGGGGCGCGAACACCGGGGAGCTGTTTTTT. This gives the protein CSARGAGGANTGELFF.